The TCR beta chain described here comes from a study of blood T cell repertoires in COVID-19. The overall study: There were acute and convalescent COVID-19 samples, and they came from the United States, Italy and Spain.

V dropped 3 bases and J dropped 2; count of bases not matched to a gene: 14. Germline values: CDR1 LGHDT, CDR2 YNNKEL (reference sequence). This CDR3 contains 19 residues. In the original workflow: For nucleated cells, counts were estimated from reference gene primer amplification. Clones were sequenced by immunoSEQ multiplex PCR, and TCRdb holds only the in-frame ones, with some missing. That table furnishes V, J and clone size, whereas the DNA furnished D and trimming. The data contain around 94,000 clones, approximately 90% of them singletons. This rearrangement joins TRBV3-1 (or the pseudogene TRBV3-2) to TRBJ1-4; 8 bases fit TRBD1. Sequenced input: peripheral blood. The sequence derives from a man aged 50-59 years with active COVID-19. CDR3 nucleotide sequence: TGTGCCAGCAGCCACGGGAGGACAGGGAAACAGGCGACTAATGAAAAACTGTTTTTT. Protein sequence: CASSHGRTGKQATNEKLFF.